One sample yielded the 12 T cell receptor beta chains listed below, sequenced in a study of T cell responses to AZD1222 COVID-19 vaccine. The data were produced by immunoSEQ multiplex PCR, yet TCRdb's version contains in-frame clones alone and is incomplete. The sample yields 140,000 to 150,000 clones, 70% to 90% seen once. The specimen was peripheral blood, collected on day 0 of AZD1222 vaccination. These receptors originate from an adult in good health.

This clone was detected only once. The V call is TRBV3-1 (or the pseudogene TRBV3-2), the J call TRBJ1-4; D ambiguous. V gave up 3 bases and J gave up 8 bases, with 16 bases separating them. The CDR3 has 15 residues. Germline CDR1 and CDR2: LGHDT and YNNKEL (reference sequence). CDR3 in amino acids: CASSHSVVAGEKLFF. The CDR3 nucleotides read TGTGCCAGCAGCCACTCCGTGGTGGCCGGCGAAAAACTGTTTTTT.

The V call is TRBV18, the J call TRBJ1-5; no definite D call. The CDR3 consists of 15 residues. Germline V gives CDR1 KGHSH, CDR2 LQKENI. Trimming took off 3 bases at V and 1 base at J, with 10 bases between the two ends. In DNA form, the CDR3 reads TGTGCCAGCTCACCCAAGCACGGGAGCAATCAGCCCCAGCATTTT. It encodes CASSPKHGSNQPQHF. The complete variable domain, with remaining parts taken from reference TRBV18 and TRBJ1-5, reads NAGVMQNPRHLVRRRGQEARLRCSPMKGHSHVYWYRQLPEEGLKFMVYLQKENIIDESGMPKERFSAEFPKEGPSILRIQQVVRGDSAAYFCASSPKHGSNQPQHFGDGTRLSIL.

The CDR3 sequence: CASSPLGRGGEKLFF. CDR3 in DNA: TGTGCCAGCAGCCCCCTGGGCAGGGGTGGTGAAAAACTGTTTTTT. The chain recombines TRBV3-1 (or the pseudogene TRBV3-2) with TRBJ1-4, with D maybe TRBD1 (6 bases). V lost 4 bases and J 7 bases, leaving 16 bases between the germline ends. The germline V gene has CDR1 LGHDT and CDR2 YNNKEL (reference sequence). The CDR3 is 15 residues long.

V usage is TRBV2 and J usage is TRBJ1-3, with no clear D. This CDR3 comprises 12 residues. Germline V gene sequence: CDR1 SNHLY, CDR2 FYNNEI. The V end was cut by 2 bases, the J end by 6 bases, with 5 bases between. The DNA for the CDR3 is TGTGCCAGCAGTGAATCTTTAAACACCATATATTTT. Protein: CASSESLNTIYF.

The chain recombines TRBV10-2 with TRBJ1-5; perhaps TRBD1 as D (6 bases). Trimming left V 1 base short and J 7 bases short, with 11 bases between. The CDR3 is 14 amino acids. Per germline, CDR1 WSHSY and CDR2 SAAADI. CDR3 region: CASSEWGAGQPQHF. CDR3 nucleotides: TGCGCCAGCAGTGAGTGGGGGGCAGGGCAGCCCCAGCATTTT.

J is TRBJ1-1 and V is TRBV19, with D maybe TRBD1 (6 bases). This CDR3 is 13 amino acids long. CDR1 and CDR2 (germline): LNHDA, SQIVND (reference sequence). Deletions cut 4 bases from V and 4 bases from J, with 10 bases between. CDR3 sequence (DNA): TGTGCCAGTAGTAAGGGGGGGGGCACTGAAGCTTTCTTT. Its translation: CASSKGGGTEAFF.

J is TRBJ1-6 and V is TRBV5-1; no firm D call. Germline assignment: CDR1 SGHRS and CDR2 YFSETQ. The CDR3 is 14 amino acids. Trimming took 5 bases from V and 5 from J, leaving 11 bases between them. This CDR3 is CASSMGRDNSPLHF. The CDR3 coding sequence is TGCGCCAGCAGTATGGGTAGGGATAATTCACCCCTCCACTTT.

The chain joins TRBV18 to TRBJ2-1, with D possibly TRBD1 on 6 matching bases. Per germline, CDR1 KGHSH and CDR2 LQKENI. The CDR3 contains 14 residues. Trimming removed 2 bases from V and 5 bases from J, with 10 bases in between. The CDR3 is CASSPSGVNNEQFF. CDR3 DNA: TGTGCCAGCTCACCATCAGGGGTTAACAATGAGCAGTTCTTC.

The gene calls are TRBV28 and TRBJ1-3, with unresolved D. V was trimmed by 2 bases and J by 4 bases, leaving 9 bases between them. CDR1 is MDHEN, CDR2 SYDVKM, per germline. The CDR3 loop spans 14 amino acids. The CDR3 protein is CASSLEGFGNTIYF. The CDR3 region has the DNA TGTGCCAGCAGTTTAGAGGGTTTCGGAAACACCATATATTTT.

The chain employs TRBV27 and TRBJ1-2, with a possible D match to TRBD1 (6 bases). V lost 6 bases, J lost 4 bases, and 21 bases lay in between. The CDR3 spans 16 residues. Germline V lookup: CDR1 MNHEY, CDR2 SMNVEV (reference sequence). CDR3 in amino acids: CASSSISGVGSYGYTF. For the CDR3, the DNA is TGTGCCAGCAGCTCAATTTCAGGGGTTGGGTCCTATGGCTACACCTTC.

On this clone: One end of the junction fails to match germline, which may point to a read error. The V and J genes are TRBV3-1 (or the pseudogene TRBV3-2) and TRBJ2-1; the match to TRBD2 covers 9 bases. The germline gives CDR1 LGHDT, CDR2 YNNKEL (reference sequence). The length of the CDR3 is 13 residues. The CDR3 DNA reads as TGTGCCAGCAGCCAAGATAACGGCGGGAGGGCCATCTTC. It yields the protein CASSQDNGGRAIF.

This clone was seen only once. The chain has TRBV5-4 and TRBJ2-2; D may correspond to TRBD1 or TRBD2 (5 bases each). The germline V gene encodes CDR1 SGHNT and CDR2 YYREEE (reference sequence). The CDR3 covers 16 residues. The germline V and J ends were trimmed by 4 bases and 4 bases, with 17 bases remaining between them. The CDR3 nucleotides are TGTGCCAGCAGCCCGGGGTCAGGGTTTGGCACCGGGGAGCTGTTTTTT. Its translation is CASSPGSGFGTGELFF.